This entry is about one T cell receptor beta chain. Its cognate antigen has yet to be identified. The record has no base qualities; no much larger clone is one base away. The meaning of the sample's time point label: baseline before first vaccination. Vaccinee samples were obtained from the UK trials COV001 and COV002, which included a single-blind randomized controlled phase 2/3 trial of AZD1222 (ChAdOx1 nCoV-19) in healthy adults. Trial participant PBMC samples were collected at day 0 and day 28 after the second dose for TCRbeta chain sequencing. V gives up 7 bases and J gives up 3 bases, and the segment between their germline ends measures 18 bases. The germline V gene yields KGHSH for CDR1 and LQKENI for CDR2. The CDR3 holds 15 amino acids from the cysteine to the phenylalanine. CDR3 DNA is the only sequence kept; it has 45 bases, read in frame from the first base. The record originates from a study of T cell responses to AZD1222 COVID-19 vaccine (dated by TCRdb to about 2021). With regard to the full study: AZD1222 recipients whose second dose came at about 4 weeks and those whose second dose came at about 12 weeks were combined into one group, since spike-specific TCR depth and breadth did not differ between the two schedules. A total of 233 trial participants underwent TCR sequencing, of whom around 210 had received two doses of AZD1222 and some 26 had received two doses of the MenACWY control vaccine. Trial participants were enrolled by age into 18-55, 56-69 and 70-plus year subgroups, with around 140, 26 and 57 TCR-sequenced participants respectively.

Findings and caveats that apply to the study as a whole: In the small 56-69-year group, the increase in depth fell short of significance, most likely because of low power. Because no samples from the day 14 peak response were available, repertoires could be characterized only after the peak T cell response. Participants were mostly white British, with more females than males. The authors suggested clonal diversity may have been underestimated. Conclusions about previously exposed vaccinees were limited because only a handful of AZD1222 recipients were SARS-CoV-2 seropositive at baseline. Reportedly, almost half of the unique spike-specific TCRs recognized epitopes lying outside the regions that are mutated in the B.1.351 and B.1.1.7 variants. The whole spike protein was spanned by vaccine-associated CD4 TCRs, and dominant responses were seen in regions 160-218 and 743-854. Spike-specific TCR breadth and depth rose significantly after two AZD1222 doses compared with day 0 and with MenACWY recipients.

The CDR3 regions of human TCRbeta chains were analyzed by immunosequencing. Under the source paper's analysis protocol: Repertoire TCRs were checked for matches against a reference library of SARS-CoV-2-specific TCRs that had been generated using the MIRA antigen-specificity platform. Breadth was defined as the fraction of unique TCRs that were SARS-CoV-2-associated. Depth was defined as the fraction of total T cells that were SARS-CoV-2-associated. Using the MIRA data, each spike-specific TCR was mapped to the spike region that the TCR reacts to and placed in a CD4 or CD8 class. Log10-transformed breadth and depth values were compared by one-way ANOVA with Sidak's multiple comparisons tests. Drawn from immuneACCESS, this table holds only the in-frame rearrangements with V and J called that TCRdb kept. Clones are partly lost; checked studies trace under half to an unresolved V gene and leave the rest unexplained. That table supplies the V and J calls and clone size; D and trimming were determined from the DNA. Here the sample has about 150,000 clones; 90% occur a single time. Clones ranked in the top ten supply more than 1.3% of the sample.

The rearranged segments are TRBV18 and TRBJ1-1; matching of 6 bases hints at TRBD1 as the D gene. The source is an adult in good health. The material was peripheral blood, obtained on day 0 of AZD1222 vaccination. At the DNA level, the sequence is TGTGCCAGCTTACAGGATCTTGGGGGCGACACTGAAGCTTTCTTT. Its translation reads: CASLQDLGGDTEAFF.